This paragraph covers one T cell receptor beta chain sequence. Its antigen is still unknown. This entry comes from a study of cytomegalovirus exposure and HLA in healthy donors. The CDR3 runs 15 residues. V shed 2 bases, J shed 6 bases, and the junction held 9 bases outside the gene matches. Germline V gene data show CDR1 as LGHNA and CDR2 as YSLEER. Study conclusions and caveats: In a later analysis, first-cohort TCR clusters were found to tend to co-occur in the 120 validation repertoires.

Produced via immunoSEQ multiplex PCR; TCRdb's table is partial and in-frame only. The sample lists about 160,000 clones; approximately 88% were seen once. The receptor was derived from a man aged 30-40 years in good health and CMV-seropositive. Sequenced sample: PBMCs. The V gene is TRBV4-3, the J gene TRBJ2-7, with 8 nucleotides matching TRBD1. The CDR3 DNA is TGCGCCAGCAGCCAAAGAGACAGGGGTCTGCGCGAGCAGTACTTC. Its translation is CASSQRDRGLREQYF.